The 3 T cell receptor beta chains presented below share a single source sample, sequenced in a study of OX40 agonist ivuxolimab in advanced cancers. Library preparation used the immunoSEQ multiplex PCR assay. TCRdb mirrors the immuneACCESS table, restricted to in-frame sequences. Some clones are absent from its copies; in checked studies, under half trace to an unresolved V gene, and the reason for the others is unknown. This sample has roughly 11,000 clones in its table, and 60% to 85% of those were observed once. More than 15% of the sample comes from the top ten. Sequencing used CD4+ or CD8+ T cells sorted from blood, obtained in a trial of the OX40 agonist ivuxolimab. These receptors were obtained from an adult with an advanced solid tumor such as melanoma, head and neck, liver or kidney cancer.

The J gene is TRBJ2-7, the V gene TRBV7-6; D is perhaps TRBD2 (5 bases). The length of the CDR3 is 15 residues. CDR1 and CDR2 from the germline V gene are SGHVS and FNYEAQ. V lost 0 bases and J 5 bases, leaving 14 bases between the germline ends. The CDR3 DNA sequence: TGTGCCAGCAGCTTAGCGGAGACGGGATGGAACGAGCAGTACTTC. Protein sequence: CASSLAETGWNEQYF.

This clone qualifies as medium-sized. The rearrangement uses TRBV7-9 and TRBJ2-1; a weak D match, TRBD2 (5 bases). Trimming removed 5 bases from V and 8 bases from J, with 16 bases in between. Germline V gene sequence: CDR1 SEHNR, CDR2 FQNEAQ (reference sequence). This CDR3 is built from 14 residues. The CDR3 DNA is TGTGCCAGCAGCCCAGAGGGTAGCTTCGATGAGCAGTTCTTC. It translates to CASSPEGSFDEQFF. Complete variable domain (other parts from reference TRBV7-9 and TRBJ2-1): DTGVSQNPRHKITKRGQNVTFRCDPISEHNRLYWYRQTLGQGPEFLTYFQNEAQLEKSRLLSDRFSAERPKGSFSTLEIQRTEQGDSAMYLCASSPEGSFDEQFFGPGTRLTVL.

The gene calls are TRBV4-1 and TRBJ2-1; D ambiguous. This CDR3 has 11 residues. With 8 bases removed from V and 8 bases from J, the gap between germline ends came to 10 bases. CDR1 is MGHRA and CDR2 is YSYEKL in the germline V gene. CDR3 residues: CASWARDEQFF. The CDR3 DNA is TGCGCCAGCTGGGCTAGGGATGAGCAGTTCTTC.